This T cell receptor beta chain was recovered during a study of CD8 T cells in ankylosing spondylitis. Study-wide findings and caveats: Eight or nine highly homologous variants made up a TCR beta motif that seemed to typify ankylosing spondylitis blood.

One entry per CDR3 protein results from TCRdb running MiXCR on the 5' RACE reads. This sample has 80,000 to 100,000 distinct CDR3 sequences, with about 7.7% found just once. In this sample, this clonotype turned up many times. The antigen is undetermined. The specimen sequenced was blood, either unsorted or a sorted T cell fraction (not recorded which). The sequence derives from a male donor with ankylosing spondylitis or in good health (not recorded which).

This CDR3 reads CASSYKQGKSNYGYTF. DNA for the CDR3: TGTGCCAGCAGTTACAAGCAGGGAAAGTCTAACTATGGCTACACCTTC. The V call is TRBV6-5, the J call TRBJ1-2; the D gene is possibly TRBD1 (5 bases). Germline V gene data show CDR1 as MNHEY and CDR2 as SVGAGI. The V end lost 2 bases, the J end lost 0 bases, and 13 bases lay between the germline ends. The CDR3 has 16 residues.